This TCR beta chain was obtained from a study of Graves' ophthalmopathy and Graves' hyperthyroidism. The evidence that diagnosis relied on was clinical symptoms, serum thyroxine, TRAb, thyroid ultrasound and orbital computed tomography. A volume of around 9.5 ml of fresh peripheral blood supplied the PBMCs. The study's findings and limits: Most clonotypes expanded in thyroid above 0.001 frequency were present in blood too.

A note on this clonotype: The antigen is not known.

There are 16 residues in the CDR3. V was pared by 0 bases and J by 1 base, with 12 bases between. Germline V lookup: CDR1 LGHDT, CDR2 YNNKEL (reference sequence). Using RNA transcripts, the TCR beta CDR3 regions were amplified. HTBI primers were employed in first-round RT-PCR, then a second-round multiplex PCR followed. Using its own MiXCR run on the multiplex PCR reads, TCRdb lists one record per CDR3 protein. The profile shows about 700,000 distinct CDR3 sequences, around 40% of them singletons. The receptor's source is an adult man with Graves' ophthalmopathy. The gene calls are TRBV3-1 and TRBJ2-5, with unresolved D. Sample: peripheral blood. Here the CDR3 DNA reads TGTGCCAGCAGCCAAGAGTTTGGGAAACCCCAAGAGACCCAGTACTTC. This encodes CASSQEFGKPQETQYF.